A selection of T cell receptor beta chains follows, all from one sample in a study of a mutant IDH1 vaccine in newly diagnosed glioma. Profiling relied on immunoSEQ multiplex PCR, and the TCRdb table lists in-frame clones only, not all of them. The sample yields about 88,000 clones, 82% seen once. Sequenced material: PBMCs, taken from a glioma patient treated with radiotherapy, temozolomide or both. The receptors stem from a middle-aged man with glioma. Some clones in this sample may be carry-over from other donors' samples. The CDR3 runs from the conserved cysteine through the conserved F or W. The order of the fields is D gene, CDR3 length, V gene, clone size, J gene, CDR3 DNA, CDR3 protein. D genes are given only for firm matches. Some rows mark clone size as missing; the rest say once, few, many or name a class of expanded clone.

TRBD2	14	TRBV4-1	.	TRBJ2-7	TGCGCCAGCAGCCATCTAGCGGAATCCTACGAGCAGTACTTC	CASSHLAESYEQYF
.	12	TRBV6-1	.	TRBJ1-5	TGTGCCAGCAGTGAAGCGATGCAGCCCCAGCATTTT	CASSEAMQPQHF
.	12	TRBV19	.	TRBJ1-1	TGTGCCAGTAGTCCGAGGAACACTGAAGCTTTCTTT	CASSPRNTEAFF
.	15	TRBV9	.	TRBJ1-6	TGTGCCAGCAGCGTAGCTCCAGGGGCTGATTCACCCCTCCACTTT	CASSVAPGADSPLHF
.	13	TRBV10-2	few	TRBJ1-6	TGCGCCAGCACCGTCGGGACCAATTCACCCCTCCACTTT	CASTVGTNSPLHF
.	11	TRBV2	.	TRBJ2-3	TGTGCCAGCAGACGCACAGATACGCAGTATTTT	CASRRTDTQYF
.	14	TRBV5-1	.	TRBJ2-3	TGCGCCAGCACTGGGGGGACAGGCACAGATACGCAGTATTTT	CASTGGTGTDTQYF
TRBD2	15	TRBV18	.	TRBJ2-7	TGTGCCAGCTCACCCGGACTAGCGGGGGACTACGAGCAGTACTTC	CASSPGLAGDYEQYF
.	13	TRBV6-6	.	TRBJ1-1	TGTGCCAGCAGTAACCAAGGAGGAACTGAAGCTTTCTTT	CASSNQGGTEAFF
.	13	TRBV6-5	.	TRBJ1-2	TGTGCCAGCAGCACACAGGGTGTCTATGGCTACACCTTC	CASSTQGVYGYTF
.	17	TRBV13	.	TRBJ2-2	TGTGCCAGCAGCTTAGGTTACAGAAGACGGGGCACCGGAGAGCTGTTTTTT	CASSLGYRRRGTGELFF
TRBD2	17	TRBV5-8	once	TRBJ2-3	TGTGCCAGCAGCCCCGGGACTAGCGGGGATAGCACAGATACGCAGTATTTT	CASSPGTSGDSTDTQYF
.	13	TRBV18	.	TRBJ1-2	TGTGCCAGCTCACCCGACAACCTTCCGGGCTACACCTTC	CASSPDNLPGYTF
.	14	TRBV2	.	TRBJ1-1	TGTGCCAGCAGTGAATCCTCCCTGGTCACTGAAGCTTTCTTT	CASSESSLVTEAFF
.	14	TRBV30	.	TRBJ1-5	TGTGCCTGGAGTGAAGGTCTCAGCAATCAGCCCCAGCATTTT	CAWSEGLSNQPQHF
.	13	TRBV5-1	once	TRBJ1-1	TGCGCCAGCAGCCCATCAGTGAACACTGAAGCTTTCTTT	CASSPSVNTEAFF
.	14	TRBV19	.	TRBJ2-7	TGTGCCAGTACCCCCTCCGTTTACGACTACGAGCAGTACTTC	CASTPSVYDYEQYF
TRBD1	16	TRBV19	.	TRBJ2-7	TGTGCCAGTAGTATGATAGGGACAGAGAACTGGGGCGAGCAGTACTTC	CASSMIGTENWGEQYF
.	16	TRBV27	.	TRBJ2-6	TGTGCCAGCAGTTTAGGTTCGGGGACTGGGGCCAACGTCCTGACTTTC	CASSLGSGTGANVLTF
.	14	TRBV6-1	once	TRBJ1-1	TGTGCCAGCAGTGGCTTTGCGGGCTCCACTGAAGCTTTCTTT	CASSGFAGSTEAFF
.	11	TRBV30	.	TRBJ2-7	TGTGCCTGGAGTGTTTCCTACGAGCAGTACTTC	CAWSVSYEQYF
.	16	TRBV9	.	TRBJ2-7	TGTGCCAGCAGCGTAGACCAGGGGGGTCTGGCCTACGAGCAGTACTTC	CASSVDQGGLAYEQYF
.	14	TRBV2	.	TRBJ1-2	TGTGCCAGCAGTTTGCGTGGGGCAAACTATGGCTACACCTTC	CASSLRGANYGYTF
.	14	TRBV7-9	.	TRBJ2-7	TGTGCCAGCAGTCTATCCCAGAACTCCTACGAGCAGTACTTC	CASSLSQNSYEQYF
TRBD1	14	TRBV6-5	few	TRBJ1-2	TGTGCCAGCAGTCGAATGCAGGGGGACTATGGCTACACCTTC	CASSRMQGDYGYTF
.	15	TRBV4-1	.	TRBJ1-2	TGCGCCAGCAGCCGAGCCAGTAACCCCCCGTATGGCTACACCTTC	CASSRASNPPYGYTF
.	14	TRBV5-1	.	TRBJ1-5	TGCGCCAGCAGCTTGGGGGATGGGAATCAGCCCCAGCATTTT	CASSLGDGNQPQHF
.	10	TRBV2	.	TRBJ1-2	TGTGCCAGCCGGTTGGATGGCTACACCTTC	CASRLDGYTF
TRBD2	16	TRBV4-1	once	TRBJ2-7	TGCGCCAGCAGCCAAGTCGTAGCGGGGGGGTTCTACGAGCAGTACTTC	CASSQVVAGGFYEQYF
TRBD1	15	TRBV5-1	.	TRBJ1-5	TGCGCCAGCAGCTTGGGACCGGGACAGCATCAGCCCCAGCATTTT	CASSLGPGQHQPQHF
TRBD1	16	TRBV4-2	.	TRBJ1-1	TGTGCCAGCAGCCAAAACCAGGGGGCTGGACGGACTGAAGCTTTCTTT	CASSQNQGAGRTEAFF
.	14	TRBV4-1	.	TRBJ1-2	TGCGCCAGCAGCCAAGTGGCGGGGGGGGATGGCTACACCTTC	CASSQVAGGDGYTF
.	12	TRBV10-3	.	TRBJ1-2	TGTGCCATGGGGACTTTCGTGTATGGCTACACCTTC	CAMGTFVYGYTF
TRBD1	14	TRBV9	many	TRBJ2-7	TGTGCCAGCAGCGCGGGACAGGGTATCGACGAGCAGTACTTC	CASSAGQGIDEQYF
.	15	TRBV30	.	TRBJ2-3	TGTGCCTGGAGTCATCCGGGACGTAACACAGATACGCAGTATTTT	CAWSHPGRNTDTQYF
.	17	TRBV21-1	.	TRBJ2-3	TGTGCCAGCAGCACAGCAATGGGACAGCTCCGGACAGATACGCAGTATTTT	CASSTAMGQLRTDTQYF
.	17	TRBV25-1	.	TRBJ2-5	TGTGCCAGCAGTGAGAAAAGTCTAGCAACCTCGGCGGAGACCCAGTACTTC	CASSEKSLATSAETQYF
TRBD1	18	TRBV5-4	.	TRBJ1-4	TGTGCCAGCAGCTATGGCGTCCCGGGACAGGGGGCGGGTGAAAAACTGTTTTTT	CASSYGVPGQGAGEKLFF
.	19	TRBV19	medium-sized	TRBJ1-1	TGTGCCAGTAGTTCTGCTGGAGGAGCTAGAGAGGAGAGGAACACTGAAGCTTTCTTT	CASSSAGGAREERNTEAFF
.	14	TRBV4-1	.	TRBJ2-5	TGCGCCAGCAGCCAAGTTCCATTTCTTGACACCCAGTACTTC	CASSQVPFLDTQYF
.	16	TRBV2	medium-sized	TRBJ2-7	TGTGCCAGCAGTGCAACGGGAAGGACGGATACCTACGAGCAGTACTTC	CASSATGRTDTYEQYF
.	13	TRBV15	.	TRBJ1-2	TGTGCCACCAGCCTCGGAGCAAACTATGGCTACACCTTC	CATSLGANYGYTF
.	13	TRBV2	.	TRBJ1-6	TGTGCCAGCAGGGGGGTGGCTAATTCACCCCTCCACTTT	CASRGVANSPLHF
TRBD1	14	TRBV19	.	TRBJ1-1	TGTGCCAGTACAGGGACAGTTCGAAACACTGAAGCTTTCTTT	CASTGTVRNTEAFF
.	14	TRBV2	.	TRBJ1-1	TGTGCCAGCAGGAAAACGGACTTAGGCACTGAAGCTTTCTTT	CASRKTDLGTEAFF
TRBD2	16	TRBV5-1	.	TRBJ2-5	TGCGCCAGCAGCTGGAGCCGCGACGGGAGGGTGGAGACCCAGTACTTC	CASSWSRDGRVETQYF
.	13	TRBV2	.	TRBJ1-6	TGTGCCACCCGGGAGACAAATAATTCACCCCTCCACTTT	CATRETNNSPLHF
.	16	TRBV5-6	.	TRBJ2-2	TGTGCCAGCAGCTTGGTGGGGGGGCGCGTCACCGGGGAGCTGTTTTTT	CASSLVGGRVTGELFF
.	14	TRBV6-5	.	TRBJ1-2	TGTGCCAGCAGTCCCCCCTTTGGGGGCGGCGGCTACACCTTC	CASSPPFGGGGYTF
.	10	TRBV29-1	.	TRBJ1-6	TGCAGCGTCTTACCGGGACCCCCTCACTTT	CSVLPGPPHF
.	15	TRBV5-1	.	TRBJ2-2	TGCGCCAGCAGCTTGGCTGAAAAGAACACCGGGGAGCTGTTTTTT	CASSLAEKNTGELFF
.	16	TRBV5-5	once	TRBJ1-6	TGTGCCAGCAGCCATATTCTCCGGGGTCCCAATTCACCCCTCCACTTT	CASSHILRGPNSPLHF
.	15	TRBV4-2	.	TRBJ1-1	TGTGCCAGCAGCCAAGATAAGGACAGCTACTACCCTGGTTTCTTT	CASSQDKDSYYPGFF
TRBD1	16	TRBV5-1	.	TRBJ1-1	TGCGCCAGCAGCTTGGGACAGGGGGCGATAGACACTGAAGCTTTCTTT	CASSLGQGAIDTEAFF
.	13	TRBV7-2	.	TRBJ1-2	TGTGCCAGCAGCCCTACAGGGCTGTATGGCTACACCTTC	CASSPTGLYGYTF